This T cell receptor (beta chain) was sequenced in a study of blood T cell repertoires in COVID-19. Trimming removed 3 bases at V and 1 base at J, with 6 bases between. The CDR3 consists of 13 residues. The germline V gene encodes CDR1 MNHEY and CDR2 SMNVEV (reference sequence). This study enrolled people aged about 18 to 100 from about two dozen US geographic areas. About this clone: A much larger clone differs by one base, so this may be a read error.

Per the authors' pipeline: Amplifying reference gene primers gave estimates of nucleated cell counts. Profiled with immunoSEQ multiplex PCR; TCRdb holds only in-frame clones, not every one. V and J calls and clone size follow that table, whereas D and trimming were derived from the DNA. The sample lists a few hundred thousand clones; more than 85% were seen once. This receptor was taken from a woman aged 25 to 39 who had recovered from COVID-19. The rearrangement uses TRBV27 and TRBJ1-1, with TRBD1 as a possible D gene (6 bases). Sequenced material: PBMCs or T cells enriched from blood (not recorded which). The CDR3: CASSLGANTEAFF. CDR3 coding DNA: TGTGCCAGCAGTTTGGGGGCGAACACTGAAGCTTTCTTT.